The 28 T cell receptor beta chains presented below share a single source sample, sequenced in a study of STAT3 mutations in large granular lymphocyte leukemia. Their specific antigens are unknown. This table comes from immunoSEQ multiplex PCR, and its TCRdb copy is limited to in-frame clones, with some not included. The sample shows fewer than 15,000 clones, 88% of them seen only once. The study's findings and limits: Every T-LGLL patient had at least one immunodominant TCRbeta clonotype.

The specimen sequenced was PBMCs. These receptors were taken from a human donor with T large granular lymphocyte leukemia. Some clones in this sample may be carry-over from other donors' samples.

The chain joins TRBV5-5 to TRBJ1-1; TRBD1 is a possible D gene (5 bases). The germline V and J ends were trimmed by 0 bases and 0 bases, with 12 bases remaining between them. The CDR3 runs 16 residues. Looked up from germline, CDR1 is SGHKS and CDR2 is YYEKEE (reference sequence). CDR3 sequence: CASSLGGGRLNTEAFF. The DNA of the CDR3 is TGTGCCAGCAGCTTGGGCGGGGGTCGGTTGAACACTGAAGCTTTCTTT.

This chain joins TRBV7-3 and TRBJ1-1; 8 bases match TRBD1. The V gene end was trimmed by 5 bases and the J gene end by 3 bases; junction bases not matched to a gene: 5. The CDR3 sequence is 14 residues long. From germline, CDR1 is SGHTA and CDR2 FQGTGA. The CDR3 sequence: CASSVQGGDTEAFF. CDR3 DNA: TGTGCCAGCAGCGTACAGGGGGGAGACACTGAAGCTTTCTTT.

V is TRBV6-1 and J is TRBJ1-1, with no clear D. Germline V gives CDR1 MNHNS, CDR2 SASEGT. The CDR3 has 13 residues. Trimming shortened V by 4 bases and J by 1 base, and 7 bases separated the two germline ends. The CDR3 DNA follows: TGTGCCAGCAGTGTAAGGCAGAACACTGAAGCTTTCTTT. It is translated as CASSVRQNTEAFF.

V usage is TRBV7-9 and J usage is TRBJ1-1; no reliable D call. The CDR3 consists of 14 residues. CDR1 and CDR2 from the germline V gene are SEHNR and FQNEAQ (reference sequence). V gave up 6 bases and J gave up 1 base, with 12 bases separating them. CDR3 DNA sequence: TGTGCCAGCAGAGACGCTATCCGGAACACTGAAGCTTTCTTT. Translation: CASRDAIRNTEAFF. Combining the CDR3 with reference TRBV7-9 and TRBJ1-1 gives the whole variable domain DTGVSQNPRHKITKRGQNVTFRCDPISEHNRLYWYRQTLGQGPEFLTYFQNEAQLEKSRLLSDRFSAERPKGSFSTLEIQRTEQGDSAMYLCASRDAIRNTEAFFGQGTRLTVV.

The chain combines TRBV4-2 with TRBJ2-5, with D possibly TRBD1 on 6 matching bases. Germline V gives CDR1 LGHNA, CDR2 YNFKEQ. V lost 4 bases and J 3 bases, leaving 18 bases between the germline ends. This CDR3 is built from 16 residues. The CDR3 here is CASSPRQANSKETQYF. CDR3 bases: TGTGCCAGCAGCCCCCGACAGGCTAATTCTAAAGAGACCCAGTACTTC.

This rearrangement joins TRBV6-5 to TRBJ1-2; D gene ambiguous. V gave up 7 bases and J gave up 4 bases, with 7 bases separating them. The germline CDR1 and CDR2 sequences are MNHEY and SVGAGI. The CDR3 totals 11 residues. CDR3: CASTGVYGYTF. CDR3 coding DNA: TGTGCCAGCACCGGGGTCTATGGCTACACCTTC.

The gene calls are TRBV2 and TRBJ1-1; weak D call: TRBD1 (5 bases). V was clipped by 6 bases and J by 1 base, with 15 bases between them. Per germline, CDR1 SNHLY and CDR2 FYNNEI. The CDR3 spans 15 residues. CDR3 bases: TGTGCCAGCAGCCCCCCACACAGGACGAACACTGAAGCTTTCTTT. Protein sequence: CASSPPHRTNTEAFF. Combining the CDR3 with reference TRBV2 and TRBJ1-1 gives the whole variable domain EPEVTQTPSHQVTQMGQEVILRCVPISNHLYFYWYRQILGQKVEFLVSFYNNEISEKSEIFDDQFSVERPDGSNFTLKIRSTKLEDSAMYFCASSPPHRTNTEAFFGQGTRLTVV.

This clone was seen a single time. The chain carries TRBV4-3 and TRBJ2-1, with D possibly TRBD2 on 5 matching bases. The germline V gene encodes CDR1 LGHNA and CDR2 YSLEER. The CDR3 has 16 amino acids. V was cut by 0 bases and J by 4 bases, with 13 bases left in between. The CDR3: CASSQDGVERYNEQFF. CDR3 in DNA: TGCGCCAGCAGCCAAGATGGAGTTGAGCGGTACAATGAGCAGTTCTTC.

This rearrangement joins TRBV6-5 to TRBJ1-3, with TRBD1 matching 7 bases. Germline loops: CDR1 MNHEY, CDR2 SVGAGI. The V segment lost 2 bases and the J segment 8 bases; nucleotides outside the gene matches: 3. The CDR3 contains 13 residues. CDR3 region: CASSYSDRDTIYF. CDR3 DNA sequence: TGTGCCAGCAGTTACAGTGACAGGGACACCATATATTTT.

This rearrangement joins TRBV5-1 to TRBJ1-2; D is uncertain. Trimming took off 0 bases at V and 2 bases at J, with 8 bases between the two ends. The CDR3 covers 14 residues. Germline V gene sequence: CDR1 SGHRS, CDR2 YFSETQ. CDR3 in amino acids: CASSLAWGNYGYTF. CDR3 nucleotides: TGCGCCAGCAGCTTGGCCTGGGGAAACTATGGCTACACCTTC. Filled out from reference TRBV5-1 and TRBJ1-2, the complete variable domain reads KAGVTQTPRYLIKTRGQQVTLSCSPISGHRSVSWYQQTPGQGLQFLFEYFSETQRNKGNFPGRFSGRQFSNSRSEMNVSTLELGDSALYLCASSLAWGNYGYTFGSGTRLTVV.

This sequence joins TRBV19 and TRBJ1-5, with TRBD1 as a possible D gene (6 bases). This CDR3 contains 15 residues. Germline CDR1 and CDR2: LNHDA and SQIVND (reference sequence). V shed 4 bases and J shed 0 bases, with 10 bases lying between them. This CDR3 is CASSRTAYSNQPQHF. The CDR3 DNA is TGTGCCAGTAGTAGGACAGCTTATAGCAATCAGCCCCAGCATTTT.

This clone was seen a few times. The CDR3 is CASSMVRAQYEQYV. Here the CDR3 DNA reads TGTGCCAGTAGTATGGTTCGGGCCCAATACGAGCAGTACGTC. The rearrangement links TRBV19 to TRBJ2-7; D unresolved. The CDR3 totals 14 residues. Germline CDR1 is LNHDA and CDR2 is SQIVND (reference sequence). Trimming removed 3 bases at V and 4 bases at J, with 13 bases between.

This clone occurred a few times. The chain couples TRBV5-5 to TRBJ1-2, with D perhaps TRBD1 (5 bases). In germline, CDR1 is SGHKS, CDR2 YYEKEE (reference sequence). The CDR3 contains 14 residues. V was shortened by 4 bases and J by 2 bases, with 12 bases between the two germline ends. CDR3: CASSRGGSNYGYTF. CDR3 in DNA: TGTGCCAGCAGCCGGGGGGGATCCAACTATGGCTACACCTTC. Full variable domain (rest looked up from reference TRBV5-5 and TRBJ1-2): DAGVTQSPTHLIKTRGQQVTLRCSPISGHKSVSWYQQVLGQGPQFIFQYYEKEERGRGNFPDRFSARQFPNYSSELNVNALLLGDSALYLCASSRGGSNYGYTFGSGTRLTVV.

This clone came up once. The genes are TRBV7-2 and TRBJ2-7, with D unclear. V shed 5 bases and J shed 2 bases, with 13 bases lying between them. Germline values: CDR1 SGHTA, CDR2 FQGNSA. The CDR3 loop spans 14 amino acids. CDR3 nucleotides: TGTGCCAGCAGCCCCCGGGCTCCTGCCTACGAGCAGTACTTC. The encoded protein is CASSPRAPAYEQYF.

The rearrangement joins TRBV7-7 to TRBJ2-5, with 12 bases fitting TRBD2. V lost 1 base and J lost 5; bases outside the gene matches: 8. Germline V lookup: CDR1 SSHAT, CDR2 FNYEAQ (reference sequence). The CDR3 is 17 amino acids. The CDR3, as DNA: TGTGCCAGCAGCTTAGGAGTTGGTCTAGCGGGGGGGGAGACCCAGTACTTC. Its protein product is CASSLGVGLAGGETQYF.

The chain carries TRBV7-2 and TRBJ2-5; D ambiguous. CDR1 SGHTA and CDR2 FQGNSA come from the germline V gene. The CDR3 is 14 residues long. V lost 5 bases and J 1 base, leaving 11 bases between the germline ends. The CDR3 loop reads CASSPLSPQETQYF. As DNA, the CDR3 is TGTGCCAGCAGCCCGCTCTCACCCCAAGAGACCCAGTACTTC.

The chain links TRBV4-3 to TRBJ2-7; a weak D match, TRBD1 (7 bases). The CDR3 contains 15 residues. The germline V gene encodes CDR1 LGHNA and CDR2 YSLEER. The V gene lost 3 bases and the J gene lost 0 bases, with 12 bases spanning the gap. The CDR3 spells CASSQRQGGSYEQYF. The CDR3 DNA follows: TGCGCCAGCAGCCAGCGGCAGGGGGGCTCCTACGAGCAGTACTTC.

The V gene is TRBV7-9, the J gene TRBJ2-5; D is uncertain. Germline CDR1 is SEHNR and CDR2 is FQNEAQ (reference sequence). Trimming removed 8 bases at V and 1 base at J, with 8 bases between. The CDR3 runs to 12 residues. The CDR3 reads CASGFLQETQYF. CDR3 bases: TGTGCCAGCGGATTCCTCCAAGAGACCCAGTACTTC.

Here the CDR3 DNA reads TGTGCCAGTAGTAGGCAGGAGTTCTATGGCTACACCTTC. As protein: CASSRQEFYGYTF. The chain is built from TRBV19 and TRBJ1-2, with no clear D. Germline lookup yields CDR1 LNHDA and CDR2 SQIVND (reference sequence). Trimming removed 4 bases from V and 4 bases from J, with 10 bases in between. The CDR3 loop spans 13 amino acids.

This clone was detected a few times. The chain joins TRBV9 to TRBJ1-5, with 8 bases identical to TRBD1. This CDR3 comprises 14 residues. V trimming: 3 bases; J trimming: 4 bases; junction bases outside the gene matches: 3. Germline V lookup: CDR1 SGDLS, CDR2 YYNGEE. In DNA form, the CDR3 reads TGTGCCAGCAGCGCTACAGGGGGGAATCAGCCCCAGCATTTT. It specifies CASSATGGNQPQHF.

The genes are TRBV4-2 and TRBJ1-4, with D unclear. The ends were cut back, 4 bases at V and 8 bases at J, with 17 bases in the middle. This CDR3 comprises 15 residues. Germline V gene lookup returns CDR1 LGHNA and CDR2 YNFKEQ. The CDR3 sequence: CASSPSGPSEEKLFF. Here the CDR3 DNA reads TGTGCCAGCAGCCCCTCCGGGCCCAGCGAAGAAAAACTGTTTTTT.

The chain combines TRBV2 with TRBJ1-5, with no clear D. The CDR3 runs 13 residues. V was trimmed by 2 bases and J by 3 bases, leaving 5 bases between them. Germline CDR1 and CDR2: SNHLY and FYNNEI. CDR3 in amino acids: CASSEWANQPQHF. The CDR3 DNA reads TGTGCCAGCAGTGAATGGGCCAATCAGCCCCAGCATTTT. Full variable domain (missing parts from reference TRBV2 and TRBJ1-5): EPEVTQTPSHQVTQMGQEVILRCVPISNHLYFYWYRQILGQKVEFLVSFYNNEISEKSEIFDDQFSVERPDGSNFTLKIRSTKLEDSAMYFCASSEWANQPQHFGDGTRLSIL.

The chain is built from TRBV7-9 and TRBJ1-5; 8 nucleotides line up with TRBD1. J lost 2 bases, V lost 5 bases, and 14 bases had no gene match. The CDR3 totals 18 residues. CDR1 and CDR2 from the germline V gene are SEHNR and FQNEAQ (reference sequence). The DNA of the CDR3 is TGTGCCAGCAGCCCCGGGACAGGTTTAACCTTGGGCAATCAGCCCCAGCATTTT. This codes for CASSPGTGLTLGNQPQHF. Full variable domain (missing parts from reference TRBV7-9 and TRBJ1-5): DTGVSQNPRHKITKRGQNVTFRCDPISEHNRLYWYRQTLGQGPEFLTYFQNEAQLEKSRLLSDRFSAERPKGSFSTLEIQRTEQGDSAMYLCASSPGTGLTLGNQPQHFGDGTRLSIL.

The V and J genes are TRBV9 and TRBJ1-2, with TRBD1 identical over 9 bases. This CDR3 has 16 amino acids. From germline, CDR1 is SGDLS and CDR2 YYNGEE. V shed 3 bases, J shed 2 bases, and the junction held 8 bases outside the gene matches. Written as DNA, the CDR3 is TGTGCCAGCAGCGCCGGGACAGGGAATGTGAACTATGGCTACACCTTC. Its protein product is CASSAGTGNVNYGYTF.

The chain has TRBV28 and TRBJ1-5; D is possibly TRBD1 (5 bases). Germline V CDR1 and CDR2: MDHEN, SYDVKM. The CDR3 runs to 14 residues. The germline V and J ends were trimmed by 6 bases and 6 bases, with 15 bases remaining between them. The CDR3 nucleotides read TGTGCCAGCAGCCTCGGGCAGGGCACTCAGCCCCAGCATTTT. It yields the protein CASSLGQGTQPQHF.

V gene TRBV6-5 combines with J gene TRBJ2-3, with D unresolved. The CDR3 length is 14 residues. Germline lookup yields CDR1 MNHEY and CDR2 SVGAGI. Trimming removed 4 bases at V and 3 bases at J, with 11 bases between. Here the CDR3 reads CASSLARETDTQYF. For the CDR3, the DNA is TGTGCCAGCAGTTTAGCAAGAGAGACAGATACGCAGTATTTT.

The rearrangement joins TRBV10-3 to TRBJ2-7, with unresolved D. The CDR3 sequence is 11 residues long. Germline V gene sequence: CDR1 ENHRY, CDR2 SYGVKD. Trimming pared 2 bases from V and 7 bases from J, leaving 6 bases between. For the CDR3, the DNA is TGTGCCATCAGTGAGCTGGCAGAGCAGTACTTC. Translated: CAISELAEQYF.

The chain carries TRBV7-6 and TRBJ1-2, with a tentative D call TRBD1 (5 bases). V lost 11 bases to trimming and J lost 3 bases, with 13 bases between them. The CDR3 runs to 12 residues. Germline CDR1 reads SGHVS; CDR2 reads FNYEAQ. CDR3 loop: CAVAQGDYGYTF. The CDR3 DNA reads as TGTGCCGTGGCCCAGGGAGACTATGGCTACACCTTC.